The sequence of this T cell receptor beta chain was determined in a study of blood T cell repertoires in COVID-19. On the study more broadly: The United States, Italy and Spain provided the acute and convalescent COVID-19 samples. From T cells, B-cell-depleted T cells, or PBMCs came the material, which was cDNA or gDNA.

The CDR3 contains 19 residues. V shed 0 bases and J 2 bases; nucleotides not matched to a gene: 4. Germline V gene lookup returns CDR1 SGHAT and CDR2 FQNNGV. Profiling relied on immunoSEQ multiplex PCR, and the TCRdb table lists in-frame clones only, not all of them. The sample holds around 200,000 clones, 70% to 85% seen once. A single count supports this clone. The sequenced sample was peripheral blood. The chain links TRBV11-2 to TRBJ2-1; 16 nucleotides line up with TRBD2. The sequence was collected from a man aged 45-65 years who had recovered from COVID-19. The CDR3 reads CASSLERGTSGRAYNEQFF. The CDR3 bases are TGTGCCAGCAGCTTAGAGAGGGGGACTAGCGGGAGGGCCTACAATGAGCAGTTCTTC.